Listed below are T cell receptor beta chains from one sample, sequenced in a study of OX40 agonist ivuxolimab in advanced cancers. Libraries were prepared by immunoSEQ multiplex PCR; TCRdb keeps only in-frame clonotypes and omits some of them. The sample contains over 55,000 clones, roughly 80% of which appear only once. Sequencing used CD4+ or CD8+ T cells sorted from blood, obtained in a trial of the OX40 agonist ivuxolimab. These receptors all come from an adult with an advanced solid tumor such as melanoma, head and neck, liver or kidney cancer. Both conserved end residues are part of each CDR3. D genes are given only for firm matches. Clone size, where shown, is once, few, many, or a class for clones that have expanded.

CDR3,DNA,D,V,size,J
CASSLQPGANYGYTF,TGTGCCAGCAGCTTACAACCAGGGGCTAACTATGGCTACACCTTC,NA,TRBV7-2,NA,TRBJ1-2
CASSLGQGITYEQYF,TGTGCCAGCAGCTTAGGTCAAGGGATAACCTACGAGCAGTACTTC,NA,TRBV7-9,NA,TRBJ2-7
CASSPSPGFLAYEQYF,TGTGCCAGCAGCCCCTCCCCAGGTTTCCTAGCCTACGAGCAGTACTTC,NA,TRBV27,few,TRBJ2-7
CATSRDRAGSRFEQYF,TGTGCCACCAGCAGAGATAGAGCGGGAAGTAGGTTCGAGCAGTACTTC,TRBD2,TRBV15,NA,TRBJ2-7
CASSLDRGNYGYTF,TGTGCCAGCAGCTTGGACAGGGGGAACTATGGCTACACCTTC,TRBD1,TRBV5-6,once,TRBJ1-2
CASSLSRGTLNYGYTF,TGCGCCAGCAGCTTGAGCAGGGGGACGCTTAACTATGGCTACACCTTC,TRBD1,TRBV5-1,NA,TRBJ1-2
CAWSPGFSGNTIYF,TGTGCCTGGAGCCCAGGGTTTTCTGGAAACACCATATATTTT,NA,TRBV30,NA,TRBJ1-3
CASSLSTSGGPYYNEQFF,TGTGCCAGCAGTTTATCGACTAGCGGGGGCCCTTACTACAATGAGCAGTTCTTC,TRBD2,TRBV27,NA,TRBJ2-1
CASSTPTGGLRRYTF,TGTGCCAGCAGTACCCCGACAGGTGGCCTTCGCCGCTACACCTTC,NA,TRBV6-5,NA,TRBJ1-2
CSVVTGGGVAFF,TGCAGCGTTGTGACAGGGGGAGGTGTAGCTTTCTTT,TRBD1,TRBV29-1,NA,TRBJ1-1
CASSQDNSGANVLTF,TGCGCCAGCAGCCAAGATAATTCTGGGGCCAACGTCCTGACTTTC,NA,TRBV4-3,NA,TRBJ2-6
CATSRGRTTSYEQYF,TGTGCCACCAGCAGAGGGCGGACCACCTCCTACGAGCAGTACTTC,NA,TRBV15,NA,TRBJ2-7
CASSPWGSDEQFF,TGTGCCAGCAGCCCCTGGGGGAGCGATGAGCAGTTCTTC,NA,TRBV11-2,NA,TRBJ2-1
CASSLADTDTQYF,TGTGCCAGCAGCTTAGCGGATACAGATACGCAGTATTTT,NA,TRBV7-9,NA,TRBJ2-3
CASSLAPGSDTQYF,TGTGCCAGCAGCTTAGCGCCGGGTTCAGATACGCAGTATTTT,NA,TRBV7-2,NA,TRBJ2-3
CASSDGRNSNQPQHF,TGTGCCAGCAGTGACGGGAGAAATAGCAATCAGCCCCAGCATTTT,NA,TRBV2,NA,TRBJ1-5
CASSQDLGDLNTEAFF,TGCGCCAGCAGCCAAGATCTGGGGGACTTGAACACTGAAGCTTTCTTT,NA,TRBV4-3,few,TRBJ1-1
CASSWGTGSTDTQYF,TGTGCCAGCAGCTGGGGGACGGGGAGCACAGATACGCAGTATTTT,NA,TRBV5-6,once,TRBJ2-3
CASSSQFISSYNEQFF,TGTGCCAGCAGCTCCCAATTCATAAGCTCCTACAATGAGCAGTTCTTC,NA,TRBV7-9,NA,TRBJ2-1
CASSLVVLAGVNEQFF,TGTGCCAGCAGCTTAGTGGTCCTAGCGGGAGTCAATGAGCAGTTCTTC,TRBD2,TRBV7-8,NA,TRBJ2-1
CASRLACDGFSSYEQYF,TGTGCAAGTCGCTTAGCTTGCGACGGGTTTAGCTCCTACGAGCAGTACTTC,NA,TRBV12-2,few,TRBJ2-7
CASSPSLLAKNIQYF,TGTGCCAGCAGCCCCTCCCTACTAGCCAAAAACATTCAGTACTTC,NA,TRBV7-2,NA,TRBJ2-4
CASSPGLAGGNYEQYF,TGTGCCAGCAGCCCCGGACTAGCGGGAGGGAACTACGAGCAGTACTTC,TRBD2,TRBV27,NA,TRBJ2-7
CASSIVGDVYNEQFF,TGTGCCAGTAGTATAGTAGGGGATGTCTACAATGAGCAGTTCTTC,NA,TRBV19,NA,TRBJ2-1
CASSILYRGQGSTDTQYF,TGTGCCAGTAGTATTCTGTATAGGGGACAGGGGTCAACAGATACGCAGTATTTT,TRBD1,TRBV19,NA,TRBJ2-3
CASSLRGSTGKNTEAFF,TGTGCCAGCAGCTTAAGGGGATCGACGGGAAAGAACACTGAAGCTTTCTTT,NA,TRBV7-3,NA,TRBJ1-1
CASSGGAQPQHF,TGTGCCAGCAGTGGGGGGGCCCAGCCCCAGCATTTT,NA,TRBV6-5,NA,TRBJ1-5
CASRSREAEAFF,TGTGCCAGCAGGTCAAGGGAGGCTGAAGCTTTCTTT,NA,TRBV7-9,few,TRBJ1-1
CASSRQGLGVFMTDTQYF,TGTGCCAGCAGCCGTCAAGGACTAGGAGTATTTATGACAGATACGCAGTATTTT,TRBD2,TRBV7-9,few,TRBJ2-3
CASSTYRTNTGELFF,TGTGCCAGCAGCACGTACAGGACAAACACCGGGGAGCTGTTTTTT,NA,TRBV7-9,few,TRBJ2-2
CASSLWTGSSNQPQHF,TGTGCCAGCAGCTTGTGGACAGGGAGCAGCAATCAGCCCCAGCATTTT,TRBD1,TRBV5-4,NA,TRBJ1-5
CASSPFSGGAGNEQFF,TGTGCCAGCAGCCCCTTTAGCGGGGGGGCAGGGAATGAGCAGTTCTTC,TRBD2,TRBV7-2,NA,TRBJ2-1
CASRPLGSEPQHF,TGTGCCAGCAGGCCACTAGGCAGTGAGCCCCAGCATTTT,NA,TRBV27,once,TRBJ1-5
CASSIGLADLYQETQYF,TGTGCCAGTAGTATAGGGCTAGCGGACCTGTACCAAGAGACCCAGTACTTC,TRBD2,TRBV19,NA,TRBJ2-5
CASSKGKVNGGRTGELFF,TGTGCCAGCAGCAAAGGCAAAGTGAACGGGGGTCGAACCGGGGAGCTGTTTTTT,NA,TRBV21-1,NA,TRBJ2-2
CASSLGRYEQFF,TGTGCCAGCAGCTTAGGACGTTATGAGCAGTTCTTC,NA,TRBV7-2,NA,TRBJ2-1
CASSFTSSRGSGGYTF,TGTGCCAGCAGCTTTACGTCGTCGAGGGGAAGTGGTGGCTACACCTTC,NA,TRBV7-9,NA,TRBJ1-2
CASSPQWDSGWYSPLHF,TGCGCCAGCAGCCCACAATGGGACAGTGGGTGGTATTCACCCCTCCACTTT,TRBD1,TRBV5-4,NA,TRBJ1-6
CASRRDTEAFF,TGTGCCTCGAGGAGGGACACTGAAGCTTTCTTT,NA,TRBV27,NA,TRBJ1-1
CASSLNPRAATSYEQYF,TGTGCCAGCAGCTTAAACCCGAGGGCAGCCACCTCCTACGAGCAGTACTTC,NA,TRBV7-2,NA,TRBJ2-7
CASKGGDEQYF,TGTGCCAGCAAAGGCGGGGACGAGCAGTACTTC,NA,TRBV18,NA,TRBJ2-7
CASSSLLQSQETQYF,TGTGCCAGCAGCTCCCTACTACAGAGTCAAGAGACCCAGTACTTC,NA,TRBV7-9,few,TRBJ2-5
CASSYKWDSLYGYTF,TGTGCCAGCAGTTACAAATGGGACAGCCTCTATGGCTACACCTTC,TRBD1,TRBV6-5,NA,TRBJ1-2
CASSLSAGEGGYTF,TGTGCCAGCAGCTTAAGTGCAGGGGAAGGTGGCTACACCTTC,NA,TRBV7-2,medium-sized,TRBJ1-2
CASSYTNSPLHF,TGTGCCAGCAGTTACACTAATTCACCCCTCCACTTT,NA,TRBV6-5,NA,TRBJ1-6
CSVEDGLFVDTQYF,TGCAGCGTTGAAGACGGCCTCTTTGTAGATACGCAGTATTTT,NA,TRBV29-1,NA,TRBJ2-3